This T cell receptor (beta chain) originates from a study of shared clonotypes between healthy human individuals. Overall study findings and caveats: Measured sharing among donors was expected to vary with sequencing depth. Between a handful of donors, naive CD4 clonotypes were shared at a level of about 5%.

Free of recent acute infections or vaccinations, the donors were healthy HIV-negative adults. The investigators split CD4+ cells into a CD45RA+ naive subset and a CD45RA-negative memory subset. Repertoires were generated with immunoSEQ multiplex PCR, while TCRdb's copy carries only in-frame clones and drops some. The sample holds some 2.1 million clones, 85% to 95% seen once. CDR3 size: 15 residues. V dropped 8 bases and J dropped 1; count of bases not matched to a gene: 10. Germline V gene lookup returns CDR1 MGHRA and CDR2 YSYEKL. About this clone itself: Its antigen is unidentified.

The specimen sequenced was naive CD4+ T cells sorted from blood. Subset given: CD45RA+ positively selected. The genes are TRBV4-1 and TRBJ2-7; 8 bases map to TRBD2. The receptor comes from a man younger than 35 in good health. CDR3 protein: CASGWGSGRSYEQYF. DNA for the CDR3: TGCGCCAGCGGGTGGGGGAGCGGGAGATCCTACGAGCAGTACTTC.